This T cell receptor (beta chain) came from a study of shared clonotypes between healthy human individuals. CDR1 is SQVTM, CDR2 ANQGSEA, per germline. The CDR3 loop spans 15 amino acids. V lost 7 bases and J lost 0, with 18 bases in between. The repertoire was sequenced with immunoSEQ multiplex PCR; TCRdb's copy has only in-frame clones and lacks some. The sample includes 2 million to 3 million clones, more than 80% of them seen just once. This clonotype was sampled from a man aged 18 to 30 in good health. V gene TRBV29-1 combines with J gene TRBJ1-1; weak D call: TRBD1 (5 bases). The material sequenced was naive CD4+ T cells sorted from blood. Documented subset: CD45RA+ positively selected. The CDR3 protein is CSGLRVPGMNTEAFF. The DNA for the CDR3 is TGCAGCGGCCTCAGGGTACCCGGCATGAACACTGAAGCTTTCTTT.